These 27 T cell receptor beta chains came from one sample sequenced in a study of T cells in Graves' hyperthyroidism and ophthalmopathy. From RNA transcripts, TCR beta CDR3 regions were amplified. A set of HTBI primers served as the primers for a first-round RT-PCR of the TCR CDR3. TCRdb reanalysed the multiplex PCR reads using MiXCR and keeps one entry per CDR3 protein. The sample lists about 600,000 distinct CDR3 sequences; roughly 15% were seen once. Sample: blood. These receptors were taken from a woman aged 50 to 65 with Graves' ophthalmopathy.

This clonotype appeared many times. This chain joins TRBV27 and TRBJ1-2; 7 nucleotides line up with TRBD1. The CDR3 is 16 residues long. The germline CDR1 and CDR2 sequences are MNHEY and SMNVEV (reference sequence). After removal of 5 bases from V and 4 bases from J, the junction contained 13 bases not matched to a gene. The CDR3 DNA reads TGTGCCAGCAGTCAATTATTGCTGGGACAGACCTATGGCTACACCTTC. This sequence encodes CASSQLLLGQTYGYTF.

The V call is TRBV7-9, the J call TRBJ2-5, with 8 bases that match TRBD2. J was trimmed by 9 bases and V by 4 bases; bases with no gene match: 7. Germline V gene data show CDR1 as SEHNR and CDR2 as FQNEAQ (reference sequence). This CDR3 spans 13 amino acids. The CDR3 loop is CASSSLTGGAQYF. For the CDR3, the DNA is TGTGCCAGCAGCTCCCTCACGGGGGGGGCCCAGTACTTC.

This sequence joins TRBV29-1 and TRBJ1-5; D may be TRBD1 (6 bases). The germline V gene has CDR1 SQVTM and CDR2 ANQGSEA. The germline V and J ends were trimmed by 7 bases and 5 bases, with 18 bases remaining between them. This CDR3 contains 14 residues. CDR3 DNA sequence: TGCAGCGCGTCGGGTGGGGGGCGAGATCAGCCCCAGCATTTT. Its translation is CSASGGGRDQPQHF. Complete variable domain (other parts from reference TRBV29-1 and TRBJ1-5): SAVISQKPSRDICQRGTSLTIQCQVDSQVTMMFWYRQQPGQSLTLIATANQGSEATYESGFVIDKFPISRPNLTFSTLTVSNMSPEDSSIYLCSASGGGRDQPQHFGDGTRLSIL.

The V and J genes are TRBV25-1 and TRBJ2-7, with TRBD2 matching 10 bases. CDR3 length: 17 residues. Per the germline V gene, CDR1 is MGHDK and CDR2 is SYGVNS. V dropped 2 bases and J dropped 2; count of bases not matched to a gene: 9. DNA of the CDR3: TGTGCCAGCAGTGAAGGTGAGCGGGAGGGCCTAGCCTACGAGCAGTACTTC. Translated, it gives CASSEGEREGLAYEQYF.

This clonotype was seen at least ten times. The V gene is TRBV6-2 or TRBV6-3, the J gene TRBJ1-1; TRBD1 matches at 8 bases. The germline V gene has CDR1 MNHEY and CDR2 SVGEGT. The V and J ends lost 0 bases and 3 bases, in that order; junction bases with no gene match: 18. This CDR3 has 20 residues. This chain's CDR3 is CASSYSIDLQASGGHTEAFF. CDR3 nucleotides: TGTGCCAGCAGTTACTCGATTGATCTACAAGCCTCAGGGGGCCACACTGAAGCTTTCTTT.

This clonotype was seen at least ten times. The V and J genes are TRBV20-1 and TRBJ2-3; D gene ambiguous. Germline V gene sequence: CDR1 DFQATT, CDR2 SNEGSKA (reference sequence). Trimming stripped 0 bases from V and 0 bases from J, with 13 bases between. This CDR3 is 16 amino acids long. CDR3 in DNA: TGCAGTGCTAGAGATGGGCCTTCCCCAAGCACAGATACGCAGTATTTT. Its protein product is CSARDGPSPSTDTQYF.

This clonotype was seen repeatedly, ten times or more. CDR3 nucleotides: TGTGCCAGCAGTTTCAACACTGAAGCTTTCTTT. It translates to CASSFNTEAFF. This chain joins TRBV28 and TRBJ1-1; D not resolved. Germline V CDR1 and CDR2: MDHEN, SYDVKM. This CDR3 spans 11 amino acids. Trimming cost V 3 bases and J 2 bases, with 1 base left between them.

This chain uses TRBV6-2 or TRBV6-3 with TRBJ1-5, with a weak D call TRBD1 (6 bases). Trimming took 7 bases from V and 0 from J, leaving 19 bases between them. In germline, CDR1 is MNHEY, CDR2 SVGEGT. The CDR3 is 17 residues long. CDR3 coding DNA: TGTGCCAGCACTGGGAGGGAGAGGGGGACTAGCAATCAGCCCCAGCATTTT. Amino acid sequence: CASTGRERGTSNQPQHF.

The chain couples TRBV9 to TRBJ2-1; TRBD2 aligns across 7 bases. In germline, CDR1 is SGDLS, CDR2 YYNGEE. The trim removed 0 bases at V and 14 bases at J, leaving 14 bases unmatched. CDR3 size: 15 residues. In DNA form, the CDR3 reads TGTGCCAGCAGCGTAGACCAGGCTAGCGGACCGGGGGAGTTCTTC. Translation gives CASSVDQASGPGEFF.

This clonotype was seen repeatedly, ten times or more. CDR3 in amino acids: CAISESGTGEQYF. CDR3 in DNA: TGTGCCATCAGTGAGTCGGGGACAGGGGAGCAGTACTTC. The rearrangement joins TRBV10-3 to TRBJ2-7; 9 bases match TRBD1. The CDR3 is made up of 13 amino acids. The germline CDR1 and CDR2 sequences are ENHRY and SYGVKD. V shed 0 bases, J shed 7 bases, and the junction held 1 base outside the gene matches.

A few counts support this clonotype. The chain employs TRBV28 and TRBJ1-5, with D possibly matching TRBD1 (6 bases). V was shortened by 6 bases and J by 6 bases, with 24 bases between the two germline ends. Per germline, CDR1 MDHEN and CDR2 SYDVKM. The CDR3 is 17 residues long. Written as DNA, the CDR3 is TGTGCCAGCAGCCCTCGGCAGGGGTCAGGCCGAGGTCAGCCCCAGCATTTT. Its protein is CASSPRQGSGRGQPQHF.

The rearrangement joins TRBV19 to TRBJ1-6, with D possibly being TRBD1 (6 bases). CDR1 and CDR2 (germline): LNHDA, SQIVND (reference sequence). Between the trimmed V and J ends, which lost 7 bases and 9 bases, there was a span of 19 bases. This CDR3 is built from 15 residues. The CDR3 DNA reads TGTGCCAGTAATCCTGGGGGACGGGGGCGTTCACCCCTCCACTTT. As protein: CASNPGGRGRSPLHF.

This clonotype occurred many times. V and J are TRBV3-1 and TRBJ1-5, with TRBD1 identical over 8 bases. This CDR3 is built from 14 residues. V was pared by 5 bases and J by 5 bases, with 5 bases of the junction left unmatched. The germline V gene encodes CDR1 LGHDT and CDR2 YNNKEL (reference sequence). CDR3 DNA sequence: TGTGCCAGCAGCGATGGACAGGGTCATCAGCCCCAGCATTTT. Its translation: CASSDGQGHQPQHF.

This clonotype was found many times. V and J are TRBV6-2 or TRBV6-3 and TRBJ1-2; 9 bases map to TRBD1. After removal of 2 bases from V and 3 bases from J, the junction contained 4 bases not matched to a gene. The CDR3 sequence is 15 residues long. Looked up from germline, CDR1 is MNHEY and CDR2 is SVGEGT. In DNA form, the CDR3 reads TGTGCCAGCAGTTACAACCGGGACAGGGACTATGGCTACACCTTC. As protein: CASSYNRDRDYGYTF.

In this sample, this clonotype turned up many times. The rearrangement links TRBV5-1 to TRBJ2-1, with 10 positions matching TRBD2. Germline V gene lookup returns CDR1 SGHRS and CDR2 YFSETQ. This CDR3 is built from 14 residues. J lost 8 bases, V lost 5 bases, and 7 bases had no gene match. CDR3 sequence reads: CASSKREGSYEQFF. CDR3 nucleotides: TGCGCCAGCAGTAAGCGGGAGGGTTCCTATGAGCAGTTCTTC. The entire variable domain, with the rest obtained from reference TRBV5-1 and TRBJ2-1, is as follows: KAGVTQTPRYLIKTRGQQVTLSCSPISGHRSVSWYQQTPGQGLQFLFEYFSETQRNKGNFPGRFSGRQFSNSRSEMNVSTLELGDSALYLCASSKREGSYEQFFGPGTRLTVL.

The CDR3 bases are TGTGCCAGCAGTTGGGCAGGGGACGAAAAACTGTTTTTT. Protein sequence: CASSWAGDEKLFF. The chain couples TRBV12-3 or TRBV12-4 to TRBJ1-4; D perhaps matches TRBD1 (6 bases). Trimming pared 4 bases from V and 8 bases from J, leaving 11 bases between. There are 13 residues in the CDR3.

This clonotype was recorded at least ten times. The genes are TRBV18 and TRBJ1-1; D gene uncertain. The CDR3 is 14 amino acids. The germline V and J ends were trimmed by 6 bases and 1 base, with 12 bases remaining between them. Germline CDR1 and CDR2: KGHSH and LQKENI. DNA for the CDR3: TGTGCCAGCTCTCAATCCCGGGGGAACACTGAAGCTTTCTTT. Its protein product is CASSQSRGNTEAFF. Filled out from reference TRBV18 and TRBJ1-1, the complete variable domain reads NAGVMQNPRHLVRRRGQEARLRCSPMKGHSHVYWYRQLPEEGLKFMVYLQKENIIDESGMPKERFSAEFPKEGPSILRIQQVVRGDSAAYFCASSQSRGNTEAFFGQGTRLTVV.

This clonotype was detected many times. The V and J genes are TRBV5-1 and TRBJ1-4; 9 bases line up with TRBD1. The CDR3 runs to 16 residues. CDR1 is SGHRS and CDR2 is YFSETQ in the germline V gene. V dropped 4 bases and J dropped 0; count of bases not matched to a gene: 4. As DNA, the CDR3 is TGCGCCAGCAGCCCTAGACAGGGGGCAACTAATGAAAAACTGTTTTTT. It codes for CASSPRQGATNEKLFF.

This clonotype appeared many times. This chain uses TRBV6-1 with TRBJ1-1, with D possibly being TRBD1 (6 bases). CDR1 is MNHNS and CDR2 is SASEGT in the germline V gene. Trimming took 7 bases from V and 1 from J, leaving 16 bases between them. CDR3 length equals 15 residues. CDR3 bases: TGTGCCAGCATCTCGGGGGGCGCGCGGAACACTGAAGCTTTCTTT. Its protein product is CASISGGARNTEAFF.

Points on this clonotype: Just one base apart from a much larger clone, this may be a read error. The V and J genes are TRBV5-6 and TRBJ1-5; no reliable D call. Germline CDR1 is SGHDT and CDR2 is YYEEEE. The V end lost 5 bases, the J end lost 5 bases, and 17 bases lay between the germline ends. CDR3 length: 15 residues. The CDR3 loop reads CASRQFTDGDQPQHF. CDR3 in DNA: TGTGCCAGCAGACAATTCACGGACGGGGATCAGCCCCAGCATTTT.

V and J are TRBV20-1 and TRBJ1-5, with 9 bases matching TRBD1. V lost 6 bases to trimming and J lost 5 bases; unmatched junction nucleotides: 5. The CDR3 has 13 residues. Germline CDR1 is DFQATT and CDR2 is SNEGSKA (reference sequence). The CDR3 bases are TGCAGTGCGCCGGGACAGGGTGATCAGCCCCAGCATTTT. This sequence encodes CSAPGQGDQPQHF.

Here the CDR3 DNA reads TGCGCCAGCAACATACACACCGGGGAGCTGTTTTTT. This encodes CASNIHTGELFF. The genes are TRBV5-1 and TRBJ2-2; no firm D call. Trimming stripped 6 bases from V and 3 bases from J, with 6 bases between. Germline V gene sequence: CDR1 SGHRS, CDR2 YFSETQ. This CDR3 is built from 12 residues.

There are many counts of this clonotype. CDR3 in amino acids: CASSLREGLTYEQYF. In DNA, the CDR3 is TGTGCCAGCAGTTTGCGGGAGGGCCTCACCTACGAGCAGTACTTC. The chain combines TRBV28 with TRBJ2-7; 9 positions agree with TRBD2. With V trimmed by 3 bases and J by 2 bases, 5 bases remained unmatched. The germline gives CDR1 MDHEN, CDR2 SYDVKM. This CDR3 region has 15 residues.

This clonotype was seen ten or more times. The chain links TRBV6-1 to TRBJ2-7; D could derive from TRBD1 or TRBD2 (7 bases each). The germline CDR1 and CDR2 sequences are MNHNS and SASEGT. V was clipped by 4 bases and J by 2 bases, with 18 bases between them. This CDR3 is built from 16 residues. CDR3 region: CASSGGRGQLTYEQYF. CDR3 sequence (DNA): TGTGCCAGCAGTGGAGGGAGGGGACAGCTTACCTACGAGCAGTACTTC.

There are many counts of this clonotype. The J gene is TRBJ2-5, the V gene TRBV10-3; TRBD1 is a possible D gene (5 bases). Germline V gives CDR1 ENHRY, CDR2 SYGVKD. Trimming stripped 6 bases from V and 1 base from J, with 9 bases between. The CDR3 spans 13 residues. The CDR3 DNA reads TGTGCCATCAGGGGGCCCCTCCAAGAGACCCAGTACTTC. Amino acids: CAIRGPLQETQYF.

This clonotype was detected many times. The V and J genes are TRBV20-1 and TRBJ2-7; 12 bases fit TRBD2. CDR1 and CDR2 (germline): DFQATT, SNEGSKA (reference sequence). V lost 5 bases and J lost 3; bases outside the gene matches: 11. This CDR3 is built from 16 residues. CDR3 loop: CSASRTSGRTHYEQYF. The CDR3 bases are TGCAGTGCTTCCCGAACTAGCGGGAGGACACACTACGAGCAGTACTTC.

J is TRBJ2-1 and V is TRBV4-3; TRBD1 is a possible D gene (6 bases). V lost 0 bases to trimming and J lost 4 bases, with 13 bases between them. This CDR3 spans 16 amino acids. The V gene's germline CDR1 is LGHNA and CDR2 YSLEER. CDR3 amino acids: CASSQEYGQLYNEQFF. For the CDR3, the DNA is TGCGCCAGCAGCCAAGAATACGGACAGCTATACAATGAGCAGTTCTTC.